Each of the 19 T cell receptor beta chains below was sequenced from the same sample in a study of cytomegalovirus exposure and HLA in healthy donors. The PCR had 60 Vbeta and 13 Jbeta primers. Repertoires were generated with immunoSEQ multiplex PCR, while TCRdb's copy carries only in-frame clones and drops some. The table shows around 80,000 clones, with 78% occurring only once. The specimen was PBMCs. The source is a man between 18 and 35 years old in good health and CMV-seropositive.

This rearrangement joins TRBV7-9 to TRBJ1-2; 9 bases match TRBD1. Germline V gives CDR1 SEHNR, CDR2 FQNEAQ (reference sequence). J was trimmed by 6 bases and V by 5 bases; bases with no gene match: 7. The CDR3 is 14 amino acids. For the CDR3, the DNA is TGTGCCAGCAGCGTCTCCGGGACAGGGAATGGCTACACCTTC. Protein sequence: CASSVSGTGNGYTF.

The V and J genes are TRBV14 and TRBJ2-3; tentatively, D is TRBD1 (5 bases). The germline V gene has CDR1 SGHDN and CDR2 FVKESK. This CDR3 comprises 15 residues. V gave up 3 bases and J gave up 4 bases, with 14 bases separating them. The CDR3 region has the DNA TGTGCCAGCAGCCAGTTCCAGGGTATCCCAGATACGCAGTATTTT. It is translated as CASSQFQGIPDTQYF.

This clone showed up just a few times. The CDR3 here is CASSLGLAQNIQYF. In DNA form, the CDR3 reads TGCGCCAGCAGCTTGGGACTAGCTCAGAACATTCAGTACTTC. The chain is built from TRBV5-1 and TRBJ2-4; the match to TRBD2 covers 7 bases. This CDR3 has 14 residues. The V gene's germline CDR1 is SGHRS and CDR2 YFSETQ. Trimming removed 0 bases from V and 7 bases from J; junction bases left unmatched: 4.

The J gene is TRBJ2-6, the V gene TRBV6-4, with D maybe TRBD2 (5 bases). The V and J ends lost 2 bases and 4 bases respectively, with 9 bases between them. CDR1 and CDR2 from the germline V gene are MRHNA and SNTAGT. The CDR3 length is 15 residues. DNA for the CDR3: TGTGCCAGCAGTGACCGAGGGTACGGGGCCAACGTCCTGACTTTC. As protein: CASSDRGYGANVLTF.

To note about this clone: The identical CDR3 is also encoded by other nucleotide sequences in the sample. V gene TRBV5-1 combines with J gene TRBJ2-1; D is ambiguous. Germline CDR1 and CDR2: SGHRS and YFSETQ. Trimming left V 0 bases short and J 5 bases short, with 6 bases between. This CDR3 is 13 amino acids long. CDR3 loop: CASSLGLDNEQFF. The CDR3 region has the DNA TGCGCCAGCAGCTTGGGACTGGACAATGAGCAGTTCTTC.

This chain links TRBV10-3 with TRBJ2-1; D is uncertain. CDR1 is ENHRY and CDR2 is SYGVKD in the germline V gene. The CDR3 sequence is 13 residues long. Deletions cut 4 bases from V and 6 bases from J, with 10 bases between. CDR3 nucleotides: TGTGCCATCAGTGGTACCCGAGCCAATGAGCAGTTCTTC. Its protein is CAISGTRANEQFF.

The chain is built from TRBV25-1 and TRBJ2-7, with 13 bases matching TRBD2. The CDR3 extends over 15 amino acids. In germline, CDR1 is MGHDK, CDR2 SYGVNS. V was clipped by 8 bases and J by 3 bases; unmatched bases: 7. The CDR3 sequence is CASPEGTSGIYEQYF. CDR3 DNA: TGTGCCAGCCCCGAGGGGACTAGCGGGATCTACGAGCAGTACTTC.

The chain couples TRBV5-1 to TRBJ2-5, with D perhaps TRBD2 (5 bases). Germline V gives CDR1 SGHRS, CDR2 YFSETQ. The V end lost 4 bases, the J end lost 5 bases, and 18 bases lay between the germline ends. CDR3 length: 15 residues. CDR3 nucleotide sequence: TGCGCCAGCAGCGCCACCTCTAGACTACTGGAGACCCAGTACTTC. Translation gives CASSATSRLLETQYF.

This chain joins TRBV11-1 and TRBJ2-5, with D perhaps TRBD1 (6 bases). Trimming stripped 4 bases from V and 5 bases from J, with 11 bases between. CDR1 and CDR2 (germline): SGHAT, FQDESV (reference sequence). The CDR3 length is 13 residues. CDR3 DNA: TGTGCCAGCAGCTCAACAGGGCCGGAGACCCAGTACTTC. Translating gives CASSSTGPETQYF.

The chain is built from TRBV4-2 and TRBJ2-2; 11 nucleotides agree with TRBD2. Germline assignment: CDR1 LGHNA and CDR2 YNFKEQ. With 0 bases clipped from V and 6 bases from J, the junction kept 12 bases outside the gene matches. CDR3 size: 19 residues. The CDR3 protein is CASSQDPPLAGVVAGELFF. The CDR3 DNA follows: TGTGCCAGCAGCCAAGATCCCCCACTAGCGGGAGTGGTAGCCGGGGAGCTGTTTTTT.

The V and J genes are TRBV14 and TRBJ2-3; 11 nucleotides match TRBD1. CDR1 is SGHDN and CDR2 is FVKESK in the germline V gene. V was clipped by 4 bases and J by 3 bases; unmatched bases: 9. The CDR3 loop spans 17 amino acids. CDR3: CASSLFWTGGRTDTQYF. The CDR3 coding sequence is TGTGCCAGCAGCCTATTTTGGACAGGGGGCAGAACAGATACGCAGTATTTT.

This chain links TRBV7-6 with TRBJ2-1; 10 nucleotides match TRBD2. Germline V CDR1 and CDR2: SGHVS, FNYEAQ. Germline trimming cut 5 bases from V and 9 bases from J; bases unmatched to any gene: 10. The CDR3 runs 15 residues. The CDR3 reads CASSALASSGSEQFF. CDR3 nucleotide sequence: TGTGCCAGCAGCGCTCTCGCGTCTAGCGGGAGTGAGCAGTTCTTC. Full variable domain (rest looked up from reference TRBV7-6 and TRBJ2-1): GAGVSQSPRYKVTKRGQDVALRCDPISGHVSLYWYRQALGQGPEFLTYFNYEAQQDKSGLPNDRFSAERPEGSISTLTIQRTEQRDSAMYRCASSALASSGSEQFFGPGTRLTVL.

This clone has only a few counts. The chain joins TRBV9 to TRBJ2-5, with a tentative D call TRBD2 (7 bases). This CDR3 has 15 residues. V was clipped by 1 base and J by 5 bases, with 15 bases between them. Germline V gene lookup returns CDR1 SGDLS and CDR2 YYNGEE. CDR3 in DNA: TGTGCCAGCAGCGTATTTGGACTAGGGGGGGAGACCCAGTACTTC. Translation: CASSVFGLGGETQYF.

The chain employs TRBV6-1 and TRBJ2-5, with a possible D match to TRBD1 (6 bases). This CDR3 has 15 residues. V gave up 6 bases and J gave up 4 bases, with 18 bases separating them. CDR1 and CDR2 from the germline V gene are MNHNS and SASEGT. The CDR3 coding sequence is TGTGCCAGCAGGCAGGGGCCCACAGGTAGAGAGACCCAGTACTTC. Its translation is CASRQGPTGRETQYF.

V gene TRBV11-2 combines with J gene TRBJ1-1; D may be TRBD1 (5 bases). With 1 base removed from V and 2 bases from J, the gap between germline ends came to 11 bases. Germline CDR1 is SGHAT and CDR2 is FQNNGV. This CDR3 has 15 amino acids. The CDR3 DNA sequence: TGTGCCAGCAGCTTAGTACCTCAGGGAAACACTGAAGCTTTCTTT. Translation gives CASSLVPQGNTEAFF.

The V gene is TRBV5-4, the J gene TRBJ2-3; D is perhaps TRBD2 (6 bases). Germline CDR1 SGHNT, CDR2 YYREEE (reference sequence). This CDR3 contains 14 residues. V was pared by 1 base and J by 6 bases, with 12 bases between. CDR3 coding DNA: TGTGCCAGCAGCTTGAAGGCGGGGCCGGATACGCAGTATTTT. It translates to CASSLKAGPDTQYF.

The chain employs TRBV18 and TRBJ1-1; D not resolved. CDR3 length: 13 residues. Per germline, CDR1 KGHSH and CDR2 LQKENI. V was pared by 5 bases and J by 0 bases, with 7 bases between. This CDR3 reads CASSTEMNTEAFF. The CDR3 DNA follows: TGTGCCAGCTCAACAGAAATGAACACTGAAGCTTTCTTT.

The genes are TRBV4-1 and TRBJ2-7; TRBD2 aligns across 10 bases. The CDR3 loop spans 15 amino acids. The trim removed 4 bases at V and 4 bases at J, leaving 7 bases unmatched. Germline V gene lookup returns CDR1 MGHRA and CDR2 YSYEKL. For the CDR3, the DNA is TGCGCCAGCAGCCCGGGACTAGCGTTGCGGTACGAGCAGTACTTC. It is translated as CASSPGLALRYEQYF.

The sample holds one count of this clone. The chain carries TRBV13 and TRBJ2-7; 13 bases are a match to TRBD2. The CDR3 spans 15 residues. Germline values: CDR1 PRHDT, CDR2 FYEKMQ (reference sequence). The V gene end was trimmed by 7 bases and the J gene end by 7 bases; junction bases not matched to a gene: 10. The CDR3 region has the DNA TGTGCCAGCACCCGGAGGACTAGCGGGAGTTTAGAGCAGTACTTC. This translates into CASTRRTSGSLEQYF. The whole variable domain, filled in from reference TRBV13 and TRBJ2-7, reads AAGVIQSPRHLIKEKRETATLKCYPIPRHDTVYWYQQGPGQDPQFLISFYEKMQSDKGSIPDRFSAQQFSDYHSELNMSSLELGDSALYFCASTRRTSGSLEQYFGPGTRLTVT.